This TCR beta chain was documented in a study of identical twins. TCRdb used MiXCR to reprocess the 5' RACE reads, holding one entry per CDR3 protein. The repertoire holds approximately 260,000 distinct CDR3 sequences, more than 12% seen once, with approximately 9.3% in the top ten. This CDR3 region has 12 residues. CDR1 is SGHRS and CDR2 is YFSETQ in the germline V gene. In this sample, this clonotype turned up many times. An end of the junction differs from the germline gene, which may be a read error. Sequencing was performed on memory (CD45RO+) T cells sorted from blood. This chain connects TRBV5-1 to TRBJ1-2, with TRBD1 as a possible D gene (5 bases). This receptor was taken from a woman under 30 in good health. The CDR3 DNA is TGTGCCAGCAGTTTAAGAGGGGATGGCTACACCTTC. Translated, it gives CASSLRGDGYTF. Together with reference TRBV5-1 and TRBJ1-2, the CDR3 gives the full variable domain: KAGVTQTPRYLIKTRGQQVTLSCSPISGHRSVSWYQQTPGQGLQFLFEYFSETQRNKGNFPGRFSGRQFSNSRSEMNVSTLELGDSALYLCASSLRGDGYTFGSGTRLTVV.